The sequence of this T cell receptor (beta chain) was determined in a study of blood T cell repertoires in COVID-19. For the study at large: Acute-phase and convalescent COVID-19 samples originated in the United States, Italy and Spain.

The CDR3 has 14 amino acids. Germline V gives CDR1 MNHNY, CDR2 SVGAGI (reference sequence). V lost 6 bases and J lost 4, with 15 bases in between. The Seattle patients joined while their infection was active and were tracked longitudinally afterward. Original methodology: Researchers report that nucleated cell counts were estimated from reference gene primer amplification. Clones were sequenced by immunoSEQ multiplex PCR, and TCRdb holds only the in-frame ones, with some missing. V and J calls and clone size are given by that table; D and trimming were obtained from the DNA. This sample has roughly 250,000 clones, with about 91% found just once.

The specimen sequenced was peripheral blood. The rearrangement joins TRBV6-6 to TRBJ1-2; D call uncertain. The sequence came from a person between 18 and 35 years old with COVID-19, enrolled during active disease. The CDR3 reads CASSREGRGYGYTF. CDR3 sequence (DNA): TGTGCCAGCAGCCGAGAGGGTCGCGGCTATGGCTACACCTTC.